Listed here is a single T cell receptor (beta chain). What it binds is not known. Trimming at V came to 3 bases and at J to 5 bases, leaving 6 bases not matched to a gene. Per germline, CDR1 LNHDA and CDR2 SQIVND (reference sequence). The CDR3 totals 15 residues. Sequencing used immunoSEQ multiplex PCR; TCRdb keeps in-frame clones, though not all of them. The table shows under 150,000 clones, with 84% occurring only once. These data are taken from a study of cytomegalovirus exposure and HLA in healthy donors. Regarding the study as a whole: In the 130 or so validation repertoires, just under 95% of cluster scores exceeded 0, per a later analysis. Rare sequences made up most TCRs, while some public TCRs were found in many donors. The study listed 164 cytomegalovirus-associated TCR beta chains.

This sequence joins TRBV19 and TRBJ1-5, with 8 bases fitting TRBD1. The receptor's source is a woman younger than 45 in good health and CMV-seronegative. The sequenced sample consisted of PBMCs. Here the CDR3 reads CASSIPTGGDQPQHF. The CDR3 bases are TGTGCCAGTAGTATCCCCACAGGGGGAGATCAGCCCCAGCATTTT.